This T cell receptor (beta chain) was sequenced during a study of T cell changes during pregnancy in multiple sclerosis. CDR1 SEHNR and CDR2 FQNEAQ come from the germline V gene (reference sequence). CDR3 size: 10 residues. V gave up 5 bases and J gave up 5 bases, with 4 bases separating them. Repertoires were generated with immunoSEQ multiplex PCR, while TCRdb's copy carries only in-frame clones and drops some. Of 100,000 or so clones in the sample, roughly nine tenths were seen once. The input for sequencing was peripheral blood, taken in the second trimester of pregnancy. This TCR was sampled from a female donor with multiple sclerosis, enrolled in a pregnancy study. The chain joins TRBV7-9 to TRBJ2-7; no firm D call. This CDR3 is CASSRDEQYF. The CDR3 bases are TGTGCCAGCAGCCGGGACGAGCAGTACTTC.